This TCR beta chain was sequenced in a study of blood T cell repertoires in COVID-19. Authors' data handling: Researchers report that nucleated cell counts were estimated from reference gene primer amplification. Only in-frame clones appear in the TCRdb table, and some are missing; sequencing was by immunoSEQ multiplex PCR. V and J calls and clone size are those listed in that table; D and trimming were worked out from the DNA. Among tens of thousands of clones, approximately 80% were seen once, and the ten largest hold over 6%. This clonotype was obtained from a man in his sixties or seventies with acute or convalescent COVID-19. Specimen: peripheral blood.

The CDR3 nucleotides read TGCAGCGTTGAGGCGGCGGGGTTAGCTTTCTTT. Residues: CSVEAAGLAFF. The chain couples TRBV29-1 to TRBJ1-1, with unresolved D. The CDR3 loop spans 11 amino acids. Germline V gene sequence: CDR1 SQVTM, CDR2 ANQGSEA. V was clipped by 3 bases and J by 10 bases, with 12 bases between them. The full variable domain, with the rest looked up from reference TRBV29-1 and TRBJ1-1, is SAVISQKPSRDICQRGTSLTIQCQVDSQVTMMFWYRQQPGQSLTLIATANQGSEATYESGFVIDKFPISRPNLTFSTLTVSNMSPEDSSIYLCSVEAAGLAFFGQGTRLTVV.